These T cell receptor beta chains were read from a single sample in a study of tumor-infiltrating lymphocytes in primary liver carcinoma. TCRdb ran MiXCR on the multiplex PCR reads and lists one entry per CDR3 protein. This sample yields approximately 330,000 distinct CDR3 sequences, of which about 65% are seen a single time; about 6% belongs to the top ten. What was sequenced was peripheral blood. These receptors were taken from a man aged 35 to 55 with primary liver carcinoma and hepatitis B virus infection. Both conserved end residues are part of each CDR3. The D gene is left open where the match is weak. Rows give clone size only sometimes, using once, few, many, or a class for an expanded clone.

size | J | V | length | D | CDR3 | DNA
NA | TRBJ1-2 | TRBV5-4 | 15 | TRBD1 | CASSNDRGLGYGYTF | TGTGCCAGCAGCAACGACAGGGGGCTTGGCTATGGCTACACCTTC
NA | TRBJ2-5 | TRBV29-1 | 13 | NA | CSAGPRAQETQYF | TGCAGCGCGGGCCCCAGGGCCCAAGAGACCCAGTACTTC
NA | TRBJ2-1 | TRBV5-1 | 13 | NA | CASSLAAQGGQFF | TGCGCCAGCAGCTTGGCGGCGCAGGGGGGGCAGTTCTTC
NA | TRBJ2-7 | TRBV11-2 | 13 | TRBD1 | CASSQDRGWEQYF | TGTGCCAGCAGCCAAGACAGGGGTTGGGAGCAGTATTTC
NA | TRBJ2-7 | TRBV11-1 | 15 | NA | CASSPEEIPSYEQYF | TGTGCTAGCAGCCCAGAAGAGATACCCTCCTACGAGCAGTACTTC
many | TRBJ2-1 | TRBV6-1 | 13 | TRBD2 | CASSENAAGGKFF | TGTGCCAGCAGTGAAAACGCGGCGGGGGGGAAGTTCTTC
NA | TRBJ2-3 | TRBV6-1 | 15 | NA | CASRVGRYSNQPQYF | TGTGCCAGCCGTGTGGGACGGTATAGCAATCAGCCCCAGTATTTT
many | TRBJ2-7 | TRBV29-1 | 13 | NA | CSAARDGSYEQYF | TGCAGCGCCGCCCGGGACGGATCCTACGAGCAGTACTTC
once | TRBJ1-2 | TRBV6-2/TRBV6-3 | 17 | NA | CASSLWTLGISNYGYTF | TGTGCCAGCAGTTTGTGGACCCTAGGTATATCTAACTATGGCTACACCTTC
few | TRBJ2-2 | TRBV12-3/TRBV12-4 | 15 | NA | CASSLNLGGTGELFF | TGTGCCAGCAGTTTAAATTTGGGGGGAACCGGGGAGCTGTTTTTT
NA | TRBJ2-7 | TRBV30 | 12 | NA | CAWSAVSYEQYF | TGTGCCTGGAGTGCCGTCAGCTACGAGCAGTACTTC
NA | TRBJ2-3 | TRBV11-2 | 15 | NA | CASSARPKGTDTQYF | TGTGCCAGCAGCGCCCGCCCAAAGGGAACAGATACGCAGTATTTT
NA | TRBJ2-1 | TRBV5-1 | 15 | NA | CASSAIGGPYNEQFF | TGCGCCAGCAGCGCGATCGGGGGGCCTTACAATGAGCAGTTCTTC
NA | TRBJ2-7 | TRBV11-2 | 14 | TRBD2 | CASSPNSGSYEQYF | TGTGCCAGCAGCCCCAATAGCGGGAGTTACGAGCAGTACTTC
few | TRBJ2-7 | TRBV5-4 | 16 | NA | CASSLEAGMSSYEQYF | TGTGCCAGCAGCTTGGAGGCAGGGATGAGCTCCTACGAGCAGTACTTC
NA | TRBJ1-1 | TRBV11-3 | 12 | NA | CASSSGTIEAFF | TGTGCCAGCAGCTCCGGCACGATTGAAGCTTTCTTT
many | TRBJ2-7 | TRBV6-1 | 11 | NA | CASTIQERQYF | TGTGCCAGTACGATACAGGAAAGGCAGTACTTC
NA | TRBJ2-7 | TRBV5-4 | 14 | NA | CASSPRQHPYEQYF | TGTGCCAGCAGCCCCCGACAGCATCCCTACGAGCAGTACTTC
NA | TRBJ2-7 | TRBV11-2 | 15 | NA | CASSLGPKLTYDQYF | TGTGCCAGCAGCTTAGGTCCTAAGCTAACCTACGATCAGTATTTC
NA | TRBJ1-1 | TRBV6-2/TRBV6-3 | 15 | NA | CTSSHRRGLNTEAFF | TGTACCAGCAGTCACAGGCGGGGGCTGAACACTGAAGCTTTCTTT
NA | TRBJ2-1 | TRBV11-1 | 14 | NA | CASSLQIRDNEQPF | TGTGCCAGCAGCTTGCAGATCAGGGACAATGAGCAGCCCTTC
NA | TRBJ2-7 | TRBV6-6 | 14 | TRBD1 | CASSYSGQTYEQYF | TGTGCCAGTAGTTACTCGGGACAGACGTACGAGCAGTACTTC
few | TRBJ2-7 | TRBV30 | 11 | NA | CAWSAPYEQYF | TGTGCCTGGAGTGCACCCTACGAGCAGTACTTC
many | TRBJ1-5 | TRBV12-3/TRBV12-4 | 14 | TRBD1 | CASSLQGVSQPQHF | TGTGCCAGCAGTTTACAGGGGGTAAGTCAGCCCCAGCATTTT
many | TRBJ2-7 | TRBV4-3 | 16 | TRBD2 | CASSQVPASGSYEQYF | TGCGCCAGCAGCCAAGTCCCGGCTAGCGGGAGCTACGAGCAGTACTTC
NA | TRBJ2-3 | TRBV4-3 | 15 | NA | CASSKTTAQVDTQYF | TGCGCCAGCAGCAAGACGACCGCGCAGGTAGATACGCAGTATTTT
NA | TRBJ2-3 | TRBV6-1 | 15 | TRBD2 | CASTGTSGRQGTQYF | TGTGCCAGCACTGGGACTAGCGGGAGGCAGGGTACGCAGTATTTT
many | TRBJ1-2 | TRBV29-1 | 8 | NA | CSVEEAHF | TGCAGCGTTGAAGAGGCCCACTTC
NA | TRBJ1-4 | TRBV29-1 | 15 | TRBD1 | CSAGTGGATNEKLFF | TGCAGCGCTGGGACAGGGGGTGCAACTAATGAAAAACTGTTTTTT
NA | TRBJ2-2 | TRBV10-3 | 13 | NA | CANGPENTGELFF | TGTGCCAACGGCCCCGAGAACACCGGGGAGCTGTTTTTT
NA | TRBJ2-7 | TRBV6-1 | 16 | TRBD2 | CASSELTSGRAYEQYF | TGTGCCAGCAGTGAATTGACTAGCGGGAGAGCCTACGAGCAGTACTTC
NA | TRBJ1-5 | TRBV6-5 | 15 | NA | CASSLYRGVNQPQHF | TGTGCCAGCAGTTTGTATCGAGGGGTAAATCAGCCCCAGCATTTT
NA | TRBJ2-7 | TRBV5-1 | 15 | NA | CASNSGLTSTYEQYF | TGCGCCAGCAACTCGGGACTCACGTCAACCTACGAGCAGTACTTC
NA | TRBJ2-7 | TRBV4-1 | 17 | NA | CASSQGLRGHNSYEQYF | TGCGCCAGCAGCCAAGGTCTCAGAGGACACAATTCCTATGAGCAGTACTTC
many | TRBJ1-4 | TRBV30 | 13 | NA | CAWSRTENEKLFF | TGTGCCTGGAGCAGAACAGAAAATGAAAAACTGTTTTTT
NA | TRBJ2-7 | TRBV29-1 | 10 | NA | CRGTIYEQYF | TGCAGGGGCACAATCTACGAGCAGTACTTC
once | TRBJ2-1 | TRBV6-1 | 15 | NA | CASSFSGAANNEQFF | TGTGCCAGCAGTTTTAGCGGCGCCGCCAACAACGAGCAGTTCTTC
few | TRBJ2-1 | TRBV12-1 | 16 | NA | CASSSGTSGSYNEQFF | TGTGCCAGCAGCTCGGGGACTAGCGGGTCCTACAATGAGCAGTTCTTC
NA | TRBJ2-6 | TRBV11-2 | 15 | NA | CANSLEWTGANVLTF | TGTGCCAACAGCTTGGAGTGGACTGGGGCCAACGTTCTGACTTTC
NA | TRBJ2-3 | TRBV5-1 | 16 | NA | CASSLGTVQVTDTQYF | TGCGCCAGCAGCTTGGGTACAGTGCAGGTCACAGATACGCAGTATTTT
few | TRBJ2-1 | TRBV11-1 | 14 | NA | CVTAWRGNYNEQFF | TGTGTCACCGCCTGGAGGGGCAACTACAATGAGCAGTTCTTC
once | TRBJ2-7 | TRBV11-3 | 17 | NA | CTSSLVFTVGQSYEQYF | TGTACCAGCAGCTTAGTTTTTACGGTTGGGCAGAGTTACGAGCAGTACTTC